This passage covers 25 T cell receptor beta chains from one sample sequenced in a study of T cell repertoires in cytomegalovirus infection. TCRdb reprocessed the reads via MiXCR and lists one record per CDR3 protein. The sample includes approximately 500,000 distinct CDR3 sequences, more than 15% seen only once; the top ten take 20% to 30%. The specimen sequenced was CD8+ T cells from PBMCs. The receptor source for this set is a human donor in good health (CMV status not recorded). Some clones in this sample may be carry-over from other donors' samples.

This clonotype appeared once. The chain is built from TRBV28 and TRBJ2-1; TRBD2 aligns across 15 bases. V shed 5 bases and J 7 bases; nucleotides not matched to a gene: 3. The CDR3 is 15 residues long. Per germline, CDR1 MDHEN and CDR2 SYDVKM. The CDR3 DNA reads TGTGCCAGCAGTCACGGACTAGCGGGAGGGAATGAGCAGTTCTTC. Its protein is CASSHGLAGGNEQFF.

J is TRBJ2-1 and V is TRBV6-6; D uncertain. The CDR3 loop spans 8 amino acids. Germline loops: CDR1 MNHNY, CDR2 SVGAGI (reference sequence). Deletions cut 4 bases from V and 13 bases from J, with 2 bases between. CDR3 sequence reads: CASSFQFF. The CDR3 nucleotides are TGTGCCAGCAGTTTTCAGTTCTTC.

About this clonotype itself: A read error may explain this, as a much larger clone is one base away. This rearrangement joins TRBV28 to TRBJ1-2; no clear D. The germline V gene has CDR1 MDHEN and CDR2 SYDVKM. There are 15 residues in the CDR3. CDR3 nucleotide sequence: TGTACCAGCAGTCCCCTGGGAGTTGTAACCTATGGCTACACCTTC. Protein product: CTSSPLGVVTYGYTF.

This clonotype appeared many times. The chain couples TRBV2 to TRBJ1-2; 11 nucleotides agree with TRBD1. V was pared by 4 bases and J by 5 bases, with 12 bases of the junction left unmatched. The CDR3 loop spans 17 amino acids. Germline values: CDR1 SNHLY, CDR2 FYNNEI. The chain's CDR3 is CASSALRDRGTSYGYTF. The CDR3 DNA is TGTGCCAGCAGTGCCCTCCGGGACAGGGGGACATCTTATGGCTACACCTTC. The entire variable domain, with the rest obtained from reference TRBV2 and TRBJ1-2, is as follows: EPEVTQTPSHQVTQMGQEVILRCVPISNHLYFYWYRQILGQKVEFLVSFYNNEISEKSEIFDDQFSVERPDGSNFTLKIRSTKLEDSAMYFCASSALRDRGTSYGYTFGSGTRLTVV.

Regarding this clonotype: This sequence may be a read error, since a much larger clone differs from it by one base. V is TRBV28 and J is TRBJ2-7, with TRBD1 as a possible D gene (6 bases). Germline CDR1 is MDHEN and CDR2 is SYDVKM. This CDR3 has 15 amino acids. Between the trimmed V and J ends, which lost 4 bases and 3 bases, there was a span of 16 bases. The CDR3 DNA is TGTGCCAGCAGTTCATCTGGACAGTCATACTACGAGCAGTACTTC. Translated: CASSSSGQSYYEQYF.

The CDR3: CASEVSGVDTEAFF. The CDR3 DNA reads as TGTGCCAGCGAAGTGAGTGGGGTAGACACTGAAGCTTTCTTT. The gene calls are TRBV5-4 and TRBJ1-1; D not certain. V was cut by 7 bases and J by 3 bases, with 16 bases left in between. CDR3 length equals 14 residues. Germline values: CDR1 SGHNT, CDR2 YYREEE (reference sequence).

This clonotype was recorded many times. The V and J genes are TRBV12-3 or TRBV12-4 and TRBJ1-6; D is unresolved. V lost 3 bases, J lost 0 bases, and 6 bases lay in between. The CDR3 runs 15 residues. Written as DNA, the CDR3 is TGTGCCAGCAGTTTTGACTTCTCCTATAATTCACCCCTCCACTTT. Translated, it gives CASSFDFSYNSPLHF.

In regard to this clonotype: The junction departs from the called germline gene at one end, perhaps through a read error. The chain has TRBV7-9 and TRBJ1-3, with D hard to call. The CDR3 length is 12 residues. From germline, CDR1 is SEHNR and CDR2 FQNEAQ (reference sequence). CDR3 region: CASSPQRVKLEF. CDR3 sequence (DNA): TGTGCCAGCAGCCCCCAGCGGGTCAAGTTAGAATTT.

This clonotype has ten or more counts. V usage is TRBV11-2 and J usage is TRBJ1-2; no definite D call. CDR1 is SGHAT and CDR2 is FQNNGV in the germline V gene. Trimming took 1 base from V and 6 from J, leaving 9 bases between them. CDR3 length: 13 residues. The CDR3 coding sequence is TGTGCCAGCAGCTTAGGAGACACCGATGGCTACACCTTC. It yields the protein CASSLGDTDGYTF.

The sample holds many counts of this clonotype. The chain carries TRBV7-8 and TRBJ1-5; maybe TRBD1 (6 bases). The germline V and J ends were trimmed by 2 bases and 4 bases, with 9 bases remaining between them. Germline V gene sequence: CDR1 SGHVS, CDR2 FQNEAQ. The length of the CDR3 is 14 residues. The CDR3 is CASSLIRGNQPQHF. The CDR3 coding sequence is TGTGCCAGCAGCTTAATCAGGGGTAATCAGCCCCAGCATTTT.

This clonotype was seen only a few times. The chain has TRBV6-1 and TRBJ2-1; unclear D gene. Germline V CDR1 and CDR2: MNHNS, SASEGT. The CDR3 has 17 residues. The V end lost 1 base, the J end lost 4 bases, and 17 bases lay between the germline ends. DNA for the CDR3: TGTGCCAGCAGTGAAGTAGGTCTGGGCTCTACATACAATGAGCAGTTCTTC. Its translation is CASSEVGLGSTYNEQFF.

On this clonotype: A read error may produce the germline difference seen at one junction end. V usage is TRBV29-1 and J usage is TRBJ2-4, with D possibly matching TRBD2 (5 bases). Germline V gives CDR1 SQVTM, CDR2 ANQGSEA. CDR3 length: 11 amino acids. The CDR3 sequence: CSVRIGVHVGF. CDR3 sequence (DNA): TGCAGCGTTCGTATCGGGGTTCATGTCGGCTTC. Full variable domain (remainder filled in from reference TRBV29-1 and TRBJ2-4): SAVISQKPSRDICQRGTSLTIQCQVDSQVTMMFWYRQQPGQSLTLIATANQGSEATYESGFVIDKFPISRPNLTFSTLTVSNMSPEDSSIYLCSVRIGVHVGFGAGTRLSVL.

This clonotype was detected only a few times. The CDR3 sequence is CASSEVRQDTQYF. CDR3 in DNA: TGTGCCAGCAGTGAGGTACGGCAAGATACGCAGTATTTT. The chain is built from TRBV25-1 and TRBJ2-3, with unresolved D. V was cut by 3 bases and J by 5 bases, with 9 bases left in between. Germline V CDR1 and CDR2: MGHDK, SYGVNS. The length of the CDR3 is 13 residues.

The chain recombines TRBV4-2 with TRBJ2-3; D may be TRBD2 (6 bases). This CDR3 has 14 amino acids. The V gene lost 10 bases and the J gene lost 4 bases, with 18 bases spanning the gap. Germline V CDR1 and CDR2: LGHNA, YNFKEQ. This CDR3 reads CATGLGGDADTQYF. CDR3 nucleotide sequence: TGTGCCACTGGACTGGGGGGAGACGCAGATACGCAGTATTTT.

DNA of the CDR3: TGTGCCAGCAGCCCCGGACAGGTCGGGGGGACCCAGTACTTC. Amino acid sequence: CASSPGQVGGTQYF. The chain employs TRBV27 and TRBJ2-5; TRBD1 is a possible D gene (7 bases). The V gene lost 6 bases and the J gene lost 7 bases, with 18 bases spanning the gap. CDR1 is MNHEY and CDR2 is SMNVEV in the germline V gene (reference sequence). The CDR3 extends over 14 amino acids.

The rearrangement joins TRBV7-3 to TRBJ2-5; no firm D call. This CDR3 comprises 13 residues. Trimming removed 6 bases from V and 5 bases from J, with 13 bases in between. Germline CDR1 reads SGHTA; CDR2 reads FQGTGA. CDR3 sequence (DNA): TGTGCCAGCAGATGGGGATGGTATGAGACCCAGTACTTC. Its translation is CASRWGWYETQYF.

V is TRBV5-1 and J is TRBJ2-7; 13 nucleotides agree with TRBD2. CDR1 and CDR2 (germline): SGHRS, YFSETQ. The CDR3 is 15 residues long. V shed 5 bases, J shed 7 bases, and the junction held 9 bases outside the gene matches. The CDR3 nucleotides are TGCGCCAGCAGACCGGGACTAGCGGGGTCGTGGGAGCAGTACTTC. Protein product: CASRPGLAGSWEQYF.

This clonotype was seen many times. The chain joins TRBV24-1 to TRBJ2-2, with D tentatively TRBD2 (6 bases). V lost 0 bases and J lost 3, with 16 bases in between. The CDR3 extends over 18 amino acids. Germline CDR1 is KGHDR and CDR2 is SFDVKD. The CDR3 loop reads CATSDLRRDLRDTGELFF. The CDR3 DNA is TGTGCCACCAGTGATTTGCGGCGGGATCTTAGGGACACCGGGGAGCTGTTTTTT.

Turning to this clonotype: This may stem from a read error, because a much larger clone lies one nucleotide away. This chain uses TRBV28 with TRBJ2-3; no reliable D call. The V and J ends lost 3 bases and 4 bases respectively, with 8 bases between them. Germline V CDR1 and CDR2: MDHEN, SYDVKM. There are 13 residues in the CDR3. The CDR3, as DNA: TGTGCCAGCAGTTTTTGGGTCCCAGATACGCAGTATTTT. Translation gives CASSFWVPDTQYF.

The table lists this clonotype with a few counts. The chain recombines TRBV2 with TRBJ2-2; unclear D gene. The V gene lost 7 bases and the J gene lost 3 bases, with 3 bases spanning the gap. The CDR3 totals 11 residues. The germline V gene encodes CDR1 SNHLY and CDR2 FYNNEI. Here the CDR3 DNA reads TGTGCCAGCATGTACACCGGGGAGCTGTTTTTT. It encodes CASMYTGELFF.

In its sample, this clonotype was seen many times. J is TRBJ2-1 and V is TRBV7-6; D remains ambiguous. This CDR3 spans 15 amino acids. CDR1 and CDR2 (germline): SGHVS, FNYEAQ. The V end lost 6 bases, the J end lost 8 bases, and 20 bases lay between the germline ends. The CDR3 DNA reads as TGTGCCAGCAGTTTCAGCCCGGATGTGACTCATGAGCAGTTCTTC. Encoded protein: CASSFSPDVTHEQFF.

This clonotype has ten or more counts. The CDR3, as DNA: TGTGCCAGCAGCATAGGGGTGGGAGGACCCAGACCCGGTACCAACACCGGGGAGCTGTTTTTT. Protein: CASSIGVGGPRPGTNTGELFF. The J gene is TRBJ2-2, the V gene TRBV7-8, with a possible D match to TRBD2 (6 bases). The germline CDR1 and CDR2 sequences are SGHVS and FQNEAQ. V lost 5 bases, J lost 2 bases, and 30 bases lay in between. The CDR3 runs to 21 residues.

The chain couples TRBV7-3 to TRBJ1-1; weak D call: TRBD1 (6 bases). This CDR3 comprises 13 residues. Trimming removed 7 bases at V and 3 bases at J, with 12 bases between. CDR1 SGHTA and CDR2 FQGTGA come from the germline V gene. CDR3 loop: CASKTDRHTEAFF. The DNA of the CDR3 is TGTGCCAGCAAGACCGACAGGCACACTGAAGCTTTCTTT.

J is TRBJ2-1 and V is TRBV6-5, with 8 bases lining up with TRBD2. CDR3 length equals 18 residues. V lost 6 bases, J lost 1 base, and 14 bases stayed unmatched. Germline loops: CDR1 MNHEY, CDR2 SVGAGI. CDR3 protein: CASSDTSGYIPSYNEQFF. The DNA of the CDR3 is TGTGCCAGCAGCGATACTAGCGGCTACATTCCTTCCTACAATGAGCAGTTCTTC.

This clonotype came up many times. V is TRBV7-8 and J is TRBJ2-7, with D perhaps matching TRBD1 (5 bases). Germline V gene sequence: CDR1 SGHVS, CDR2 FQNEAQ. The CDR3 is 13 residues long. V gave up 3 bases and J gave up 7 bases, with 13 bases separating them. The CDR3 DNA sequence: TGTGCCAGCAGCTTGAGGACAAACCAAGAGCAGTACTTC. This gives the protein CASSLRTNQEQYF.